This T cell receptor (beta chain) derives from a study of cytomegalovirus exposure and HLA in healthy donors. Study-level information: Previous work identified roughly 110 million unique TCR beta sequences from around 200 million T cells.

PCR primers comprised 60 Vbeta and 13 Jbeta primers. Measured with immunoSEQ multiplex PCR; TCRdb has only the in-frame clones, and not every one. The specimen's table records around 150,000 clones. Trimming at V came to 5 bases and at J to 5 bases, leaving 12 bases not matched to a gene. The CDR3 is made up of 18 amino acids. Germline assignment: CDR1 SGHTA and CDR2 FQGNSA. Broader study findings: Reportedly, diagnosis of cytomegalovirus status by the classifier showed high specificity and sensitivity.

About this clone: The antigen is not known.

The material sequenced was PBMCs. This TCR derives from a man in his thirties or forties in good health and CMV-seronegative. The chain combines TRBV7-2 with TRBJ2-5, with TRBD2 identical over 15 bases. Written as DNA, the CDR3 is TGTGCCAGCAGCAGGGGACTAGCGGGAGGATGGCAAGCGGAGACCCAGTACTTC. This encodes CASSRGLAGGWQAETQYF.